One sample yielded the 11 T cell receptor beta chains listed below, sequenced in a study of identical twins. Each CDR3 protein gets one entry after TCRdb re-called the 5' RACE reads with MiXCR. The table includes about 240,000 distinct CDR3 sequences, roughly a tenth detected once. Specimen: memory T cells sorted from blood. These receptors all come from a man aged 50-60 years in good health.

This clonotype was seen more than once but under ten times. V gene TRBV7-2 combines with J gene TRBJ2-7, with TRBD1 identical over 8 bases. V dropped 4 bases and J dropped 6; count of bases not matched to a gene: 5. The CDR3 runs to 13 residues. Per the germline V gene, CDR1 is SGHTA and CDR2 is FQGNSA. The chain's CDR3 is CASSWTGIAEQYF. The CDR3 nucleotides are TGTGCCAGCAGCTGGACAGGGATCGCCGAGCAGTACTTC. The full variable domain, with the rest looked up from reference TRBV7-2 and TRBJ2-7, is GAGVSQSPSNKVTEKGKDVELRCDPISGHTALYWYRQSLGQGLEFLIYFQGNSAPDKSGLPSDRFSAERTGGSVSTLTIQRTQQEDSAVYLCASSWTGIAEQYFGPGTRLTVT.

This chain connects TRBV3-1 to TRBJ2-7; D possibly corresponds to TRBD2 (5 bases). The germline gives CDR1 LGHDT, CDR2 YNNKEL (reference sequence). The CDR3 is made up of 12 amino acids. V shed 5 bases and J shed 7 bases, with 12 bases lying between them. The CDR3 bases are TGTGCCAGCAGCACCCGAGGGCGGGAGCAGTACTTC. It yields the protein CASSTRGREQYF.

V is TRBV3-1 and J is TRBJ1-2, with D perhaps matching TRBD1 (5 bases). Germline CDR1 LGHDT, CDR2 YNNKEL (reference sequence). Trimming stripped 0 bases from V and 1 base from J, with 12 bases between. This CDR3 has 16 amino acids. CDR3 protein: CASSQDGAPLNYGYTF. For the CDR3, the DNA is TGTGCCAGCAGCCAAGATGGGGCCCCACTTAACTATGGCTACACCTTC. Variable domain in full (rest from reference TRBV3-1 and TRBJ1-2): DTAVSQTPKYLVTQMGNDKSIKCEQNLGHDTMYWYKQDSKKFLKIMFSYNNKELIINETVPNRFSPKSPDKAHLNLHINSLELGDSAVYFCASSQDGAPLNYGYTFGSGTRLTVV.

This clonotype has just a few counts. The CDR3 loop reads CASSQASFGNTIYF. As DNA, the CDR3 is TGTGCCAGCAGCCAAGCTTCGTTTGGAAACACCATATATTTT. The chain recombines TRBV3-1 with TRBJ1-3, with D unresolved. Trimming shortened V by 1 base and J by 3 bases, and 7 bases separated the two germline ends. Germline V gene data show CDR1 as LGHDT and CDR2 as YNNKEL (reference sequence). The CDR3 totals 14 residues. The variable domain in full, with the rest retrieved from reference TRBV3-1 and TRBJ1-3, is DTAVSQTPKYLVTQMGNDKSIKCEQNLGHDTMYWYKQDSKKFLKIMFSYNNKELIINETVPNRFSPKSPDKAHLNLHINSLELGDSAVYFCASSQASFGNTIYFGEGSWLTVV.

This clonotype appeared a few times. CDR3 nucleotide sequence: TGTGCCAGCAGCTTAGGGACTAGCCAGACCCGGAACAATGAGCAGTTCTTC. Encoded protein: CASSLGTSQTRNNEQFF. The rearrangement uses TRBV7-6 and TRBJ2-1; 8 bases match TRBD2. CDR1 is SGHVS and CDR2 is FNYEAQ in the germline V gene. The CDR3 is 17 residues long. The ends lost 1 base at V and 5 bases at J; junction bases unmatched: 10.

The chain uses TRBV5-1 and TRBJ1-4; 9 bases agree with TRBD1. CDR1 is SGHRS and CDR2 is YFSETQ in the germline V gene. V shed 4 bases and J 5 bases; nucleotides not matched to a gene: 9. The CDR3 sequence is 16 residues long. Here the CDR3 reads CASSPGGQGGNEKLFF. In DNA form, the CDR3 reads TGCGCCAGCAGCCCGGGGGGACAGGGAGGGAATGAAAAACTGTTTTTT.

This clonotype was counted a few times. This chain uses TRBV29-1 with TRBJ2-1; tentative D call: TRBD2 (5 bases). Germline V gene data show CDR1 as SQVTM and CDR2 as ANQGSEA. This CDR3 comprises 15 residues. Between the trimmed V and J ends, which lost 3 bases and 0 bases, there was a span of 12 bases. The CDR3 is CSVDAHGVSYNEQFF. DNA of the CDR3: TGCAGCGTTGATGCTCACGGGGTCTCCTACAATGAGCAGTTCTTC.

This clonotype was counted many times. The J gene is TRBJ1-1, the V gene TRBV5-1; no reliable D call. Germline V gene sequence: CDR1 SGHRS, CDR2 YFSETQ. The CDR3 has 11 amino acids. V was pared by 4 bases and J by 3 bases, with 4 bases between. The DNA of the CDR3 is TGCGCCAGCAGCGAGGACACTGAAGCTTTCTTT. Its translation is CASSEDTEAFF.

This clonotype appeared many times. This rearrangement joins TRBV4-1 to TRBJ2-5; D is uncertain. This CDR3 is built from 14 residues. V shed 1 base and J shed 3 bases, with 9 bases lying between them. CDR1 and CDR2 (germline): MGHRA, YSYEKL. The CDR3 reads CASSQVGGEETQYF. DNA of the CDR3: TGCGCCAGCAGCCAAGTCGGTGGTGAAGAGACCCAGTACTTC.

This clonotype was recorded a few times. The chain joins TRBV6-2 or TRBV6-3 to TRBJ1-2; 7 positions agree with TRBD1. The CDR3 length is 13 residues. Germline loops: CDR1 MNHEY, CDR2 SVGEGT. V shed 6 bases, J shed 2 bases, and the junction held 3 bases outside the gene matches. The CDR3: CASRRTGNYGYTF. The CDR3 region has the DNA TGTGCCAGCAGAAGGACAGGAAACTATGGCTACACCTTC.

This clonotype has just a few counts. The V call is TRBV3-1, the J call TRBJ1-1; TRBD1 matches 7 bases. Germline V CDR1 and CDR2: LGHDT, YNNKEL (reference sequence). V trimming: 6 bases; J trimming: 4 bases; junction bases outside the gene matches: 5. This CDR3 region has 13 residues. The CDR3 DNA follows: TGTGCCAGCAGGAGACAGGGTGGCACTGAAGCTTTCTTT. Translated: CASRRQGGTEAFF.